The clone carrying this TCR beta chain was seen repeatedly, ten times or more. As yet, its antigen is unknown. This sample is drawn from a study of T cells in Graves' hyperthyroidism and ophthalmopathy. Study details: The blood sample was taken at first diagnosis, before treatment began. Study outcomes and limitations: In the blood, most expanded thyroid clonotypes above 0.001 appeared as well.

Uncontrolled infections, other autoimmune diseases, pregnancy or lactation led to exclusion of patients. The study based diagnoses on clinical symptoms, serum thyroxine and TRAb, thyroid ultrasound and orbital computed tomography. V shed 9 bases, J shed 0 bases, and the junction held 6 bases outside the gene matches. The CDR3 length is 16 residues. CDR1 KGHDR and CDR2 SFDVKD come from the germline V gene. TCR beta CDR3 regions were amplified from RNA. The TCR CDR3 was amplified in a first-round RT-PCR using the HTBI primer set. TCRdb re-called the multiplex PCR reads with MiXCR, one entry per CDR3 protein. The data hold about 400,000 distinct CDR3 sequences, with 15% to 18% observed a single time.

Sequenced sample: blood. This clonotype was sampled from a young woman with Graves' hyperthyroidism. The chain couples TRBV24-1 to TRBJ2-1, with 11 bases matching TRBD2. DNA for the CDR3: TGTGCCACCGGGACTAGCGGCCTAAGCTCCTACAATGAGCAGTTCTTC. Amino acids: CATGTSGLSSYNEQFF.